This T cell receptor (beta chain) is drawn from a study of technical replicates of blood from a few donors. The CDR3 totals 17 residues. CDR1 is SGHRS and CDR2 is YFSETQ in the germline V gene. V dropped 0 bases and J dropped 3 bases, with 19 bases sitting between them. The assay was immunoSEQ multiplex PCR, and TCRdb's table has in-frame clones only and misses some. The profile shows almost 70,000 clones, about 90% of them singletons. The origin of this receptor is a human donor in good health. Some clones in this sample may be carry-over from other donors' samples. The chain uses TRBV5-1 and TRBJ2-7; D perhaps matches TRBD1 (6 bases). The sample comprised PBMCs. CDR3 loop: CASSLGGHPIFNYEQYF. CDR3 in DNA: TGCGCCAGCAGCTTGGGGGGACACCCAATATTTAACTACGAGCAGTACTTC.